This TCR beta chain was sequenced in a study of blood T cell repertoires in COVID-19. Study in general: Donors in the United States, Italy and Spain gave samples during acute or convalescent COVID-19. The cDNA or gDNA used as material had been derived from T cells, B-cell-depleted T cells, or PBMCs.

Per the original methods: Using reference gene primer amplification, nucleated cell counts were estimated. Produced via immunoSEQ multiplex PCR; TCRdb's table is partial and in-frame only. Clone size and V and J calls were adopted from that table, with D and trimming inferred from the DNA. The sample yields some 210,000 clones, roughly 90% seen once. This CDR3 has 17 residues. J gave up 0 bases and V 3 bases, and 8 bases lay outside the gene matches. Germline V gene sequence: CDR1 SGDLS, CDR2 YYNGEE. The Seattle patients, enrolled during active infection, were followed longitudinally. This receptor was identified in a man aged 55 to 70 with COVID-19, enrolled during active disease. The specimen sequenced was peripheral blood. The chain joins TRBV9 to TRBJ2-3; 9 bases line up with TRBD2. The DNA of the CDR3 is TGTGCCAGCAGCGCGAATAGCGGGGGAGGAAGCACAGATACGCAGTATTTT. Protein product: CASSANSGGGSTDTQYF. Combining the CDR3 with reference TRBV9 and TRBJ2-3 gives the whole variable domain DSGVTQTPKHLITATGQRVTLRCSPRSGDLSVYWYQQSLDQGLQFLIQYYNGEERAKGNILERFSAQQFPDLHSELNLSSLELGDSALYFCASSANSGGGSTDTQYFGPGTRLTVL.